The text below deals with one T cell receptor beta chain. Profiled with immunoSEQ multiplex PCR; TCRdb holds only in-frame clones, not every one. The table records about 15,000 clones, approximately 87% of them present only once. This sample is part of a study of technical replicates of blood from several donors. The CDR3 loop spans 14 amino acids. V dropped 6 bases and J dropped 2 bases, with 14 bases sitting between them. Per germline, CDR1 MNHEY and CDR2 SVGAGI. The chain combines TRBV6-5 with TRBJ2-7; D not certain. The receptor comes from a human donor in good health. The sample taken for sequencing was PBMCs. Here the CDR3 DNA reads TGTGCCAGCAGGGAGAGGAGTGCAGCCTACGAGCAGTACTTC. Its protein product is CASRERSAAYEQYF.